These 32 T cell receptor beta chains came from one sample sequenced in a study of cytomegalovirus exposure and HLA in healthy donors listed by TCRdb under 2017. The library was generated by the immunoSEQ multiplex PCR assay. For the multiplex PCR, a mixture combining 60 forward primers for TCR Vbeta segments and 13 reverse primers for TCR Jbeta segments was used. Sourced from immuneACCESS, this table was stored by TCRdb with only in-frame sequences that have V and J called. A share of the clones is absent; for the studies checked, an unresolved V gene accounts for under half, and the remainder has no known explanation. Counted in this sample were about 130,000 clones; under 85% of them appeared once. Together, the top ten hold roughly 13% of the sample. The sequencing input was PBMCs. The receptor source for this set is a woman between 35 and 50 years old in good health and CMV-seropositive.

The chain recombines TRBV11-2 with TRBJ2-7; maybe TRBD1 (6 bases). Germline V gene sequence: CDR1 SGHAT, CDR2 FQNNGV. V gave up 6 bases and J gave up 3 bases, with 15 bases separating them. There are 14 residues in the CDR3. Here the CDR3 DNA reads TGTGCCAGCAGATCTCCCGGGACAAACTACGAGCAGTACTTC. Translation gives CASRSPGTNYEQYF.

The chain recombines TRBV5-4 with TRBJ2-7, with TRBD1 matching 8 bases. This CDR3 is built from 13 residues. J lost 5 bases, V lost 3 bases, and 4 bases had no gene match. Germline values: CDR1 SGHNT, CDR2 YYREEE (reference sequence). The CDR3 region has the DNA TGTGCCAGCAGCTATGACAGGGGAAACGAGCAGTACTTC. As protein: CASSYDRGNEQYF.

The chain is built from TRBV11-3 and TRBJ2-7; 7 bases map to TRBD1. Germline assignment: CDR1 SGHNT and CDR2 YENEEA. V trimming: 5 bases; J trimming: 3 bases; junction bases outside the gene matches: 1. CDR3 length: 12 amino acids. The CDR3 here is CASSRQGYEQYF. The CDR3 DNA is TGTGCCAGCAGCCGACAGGGCTACGAGCAGTACTTC. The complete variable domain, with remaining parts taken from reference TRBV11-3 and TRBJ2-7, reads EAGVVQSPRYKIIEKKQPVAFWCNPISGHNTLYWYLQNLGQGPELLIRYENEEAVDDSQLPKDRFSAERLKGVDSTLKIQPAELGDSAVYLCASSRQGYEQYFGPGTRLTVT.

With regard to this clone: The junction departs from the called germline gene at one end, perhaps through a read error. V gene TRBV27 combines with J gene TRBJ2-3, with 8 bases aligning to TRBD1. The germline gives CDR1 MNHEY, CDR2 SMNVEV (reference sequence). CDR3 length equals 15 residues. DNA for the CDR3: TGTGCCACCAGTCGGACAGGGCCGGGCGCAGATACGCAGTATTTT. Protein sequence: CATSRTGPGADTQYF.

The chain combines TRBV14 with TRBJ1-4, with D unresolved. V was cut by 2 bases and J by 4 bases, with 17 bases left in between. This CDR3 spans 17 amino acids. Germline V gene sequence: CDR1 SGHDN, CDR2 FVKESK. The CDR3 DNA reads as TGTGCCAGCAGCCAAAGTCCCACCGCGGCTTATAATGAAAAACTGTTTTTT. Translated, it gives CASSQSPTAAYNEKLFF.

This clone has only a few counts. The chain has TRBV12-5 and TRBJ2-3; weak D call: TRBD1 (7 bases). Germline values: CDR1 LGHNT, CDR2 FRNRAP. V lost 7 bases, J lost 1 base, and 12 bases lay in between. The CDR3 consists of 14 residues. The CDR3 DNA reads TGTGCTAGTGCCGGCAGGGGGGGCACAGATACGCAGTATTTT. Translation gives CASAGRGGTDTQYF.

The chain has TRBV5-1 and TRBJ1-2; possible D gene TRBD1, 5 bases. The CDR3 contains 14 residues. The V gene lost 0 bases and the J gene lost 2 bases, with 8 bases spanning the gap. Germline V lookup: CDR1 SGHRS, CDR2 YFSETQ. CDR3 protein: CASSLDRSNYGYTF. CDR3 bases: TGCGCCAGCAGCTTGGACAGGTCAAACTATGGCTACACCTTC.

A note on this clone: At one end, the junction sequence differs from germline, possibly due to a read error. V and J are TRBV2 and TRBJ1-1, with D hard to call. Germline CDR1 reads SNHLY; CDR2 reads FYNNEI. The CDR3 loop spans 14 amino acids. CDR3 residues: CASREGYPGTEAFF. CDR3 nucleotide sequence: TGTGCCAGCAGAGAAGGGTATCCGGGGACTGAAGCTTTCTTT.

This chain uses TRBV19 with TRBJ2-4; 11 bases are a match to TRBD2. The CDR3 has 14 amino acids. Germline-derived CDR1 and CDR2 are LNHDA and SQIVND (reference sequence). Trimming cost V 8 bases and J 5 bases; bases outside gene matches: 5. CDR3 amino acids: CASRRTSGQNIQYF. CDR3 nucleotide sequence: TGTGCCAGTCGAAGGACTAGCGGGCAAAACATTCAGTACTTC.

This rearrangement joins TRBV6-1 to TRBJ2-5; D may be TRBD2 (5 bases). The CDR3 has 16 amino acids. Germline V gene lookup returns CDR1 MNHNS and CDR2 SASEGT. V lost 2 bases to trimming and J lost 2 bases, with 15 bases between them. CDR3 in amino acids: CASSESTAELQETQYF. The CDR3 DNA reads TGTGCCAGCAGTGAATCAACAGCGGAGTTACAAGAGACCCAGTACTTC.

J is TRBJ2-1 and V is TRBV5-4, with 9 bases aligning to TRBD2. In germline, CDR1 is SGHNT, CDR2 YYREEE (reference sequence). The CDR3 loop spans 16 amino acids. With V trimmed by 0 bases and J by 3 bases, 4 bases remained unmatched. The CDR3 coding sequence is TGTGCCAGCAGCTTGGCCGGCGGGAGGGTCTACAATGAGCAGTTCTTC. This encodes CASSLAGGRVYNEQFF.

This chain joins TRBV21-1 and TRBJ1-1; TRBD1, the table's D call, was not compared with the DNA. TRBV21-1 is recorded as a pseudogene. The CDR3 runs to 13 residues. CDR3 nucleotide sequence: TGTGCCAGCGGGGACAGGGAGGGCACTGAAGCTTTCTTT. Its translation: CASGDREGTEAFF.

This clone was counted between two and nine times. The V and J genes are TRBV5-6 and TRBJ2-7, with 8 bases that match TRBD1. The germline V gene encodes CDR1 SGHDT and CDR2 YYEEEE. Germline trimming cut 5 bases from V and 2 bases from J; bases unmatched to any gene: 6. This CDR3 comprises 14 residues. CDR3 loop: CASRYRDRPYEQYF. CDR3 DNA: TGTGCCAGCAGATACCGGGACAGGCCCTACGAGCAGTACTTC.

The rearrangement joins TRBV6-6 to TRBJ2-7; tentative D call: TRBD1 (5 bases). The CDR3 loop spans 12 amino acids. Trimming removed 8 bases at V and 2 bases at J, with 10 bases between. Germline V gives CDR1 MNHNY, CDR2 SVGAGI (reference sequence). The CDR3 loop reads CASAQGAYEQYF. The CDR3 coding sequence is TGTGCCAGCGCTCAGGGTGCCTACGAGCAGTACTTC.

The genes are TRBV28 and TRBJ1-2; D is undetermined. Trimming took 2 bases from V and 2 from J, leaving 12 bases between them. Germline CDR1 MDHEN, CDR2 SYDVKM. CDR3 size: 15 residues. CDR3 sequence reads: CASSLTENRNYGYTF. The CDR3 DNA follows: TGTGCCAGCAGTTTAACAGAGAACAGAAACTATGGCTACACCTTC.

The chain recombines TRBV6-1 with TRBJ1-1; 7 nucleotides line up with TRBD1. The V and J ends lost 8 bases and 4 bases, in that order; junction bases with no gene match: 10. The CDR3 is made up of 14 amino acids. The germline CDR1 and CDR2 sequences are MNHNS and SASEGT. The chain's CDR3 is CASLGRGLGTEAFF. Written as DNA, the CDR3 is TGTGCCAGCTTAGGAAGGGGGCTCGGCACTGAAGCTTTCTTT.

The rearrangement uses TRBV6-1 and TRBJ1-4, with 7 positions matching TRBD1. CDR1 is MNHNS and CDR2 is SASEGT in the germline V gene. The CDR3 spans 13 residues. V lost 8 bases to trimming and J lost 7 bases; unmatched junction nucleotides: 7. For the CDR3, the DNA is TGTGCCAGCGAGACAGGGAGGAGTGAAAAACTGTTTTTT. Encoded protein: CASETGRSEKLFF.

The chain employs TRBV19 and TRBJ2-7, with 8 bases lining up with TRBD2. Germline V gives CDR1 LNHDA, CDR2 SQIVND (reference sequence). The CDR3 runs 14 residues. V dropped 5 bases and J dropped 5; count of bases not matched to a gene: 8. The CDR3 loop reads CASSRGLDYHEQYF. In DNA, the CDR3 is TGTGCCAGTAGTCGGGGACTAGATTACCACGAGCAGTACTTC. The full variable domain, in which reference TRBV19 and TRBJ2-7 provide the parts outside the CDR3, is DGGITQSPKYLFRKEGQNVTLSCEQNLNHDAMYWYRQDPGQGLRLIYYSQIVNDFQKGDIAEGYSVSREKKESFPLTVTSAQKNPTAFYLCASSRGLDYHEQYFGPGTRLTVT.

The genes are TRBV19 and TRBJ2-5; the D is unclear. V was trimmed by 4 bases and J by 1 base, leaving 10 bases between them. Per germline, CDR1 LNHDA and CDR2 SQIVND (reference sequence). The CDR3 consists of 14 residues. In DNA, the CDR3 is TGTGCCAGTAGTACTCAGATTTTCCAAGAGACCCAGTACTTC. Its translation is CASSTQIFQETQYF. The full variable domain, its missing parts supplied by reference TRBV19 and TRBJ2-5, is DGGITQSPKYLFRKEGQNVTLSCEQNLNHDAMYWYRQDPGQGLRLIYYSQIVNDFQKGDIAEGYSVSREKKESFPLTVTSAQKNPTAFYLCASSTQIFQETQYFGPGTRLLVL.

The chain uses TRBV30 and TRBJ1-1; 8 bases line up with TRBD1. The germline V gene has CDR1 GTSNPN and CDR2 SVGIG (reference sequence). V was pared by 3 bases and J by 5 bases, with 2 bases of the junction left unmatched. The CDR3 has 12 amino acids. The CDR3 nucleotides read TGTGCCTGGAGGGACAGGGTGACTGAAGCTTTCTTT. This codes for CAWRDRVTEAFF.

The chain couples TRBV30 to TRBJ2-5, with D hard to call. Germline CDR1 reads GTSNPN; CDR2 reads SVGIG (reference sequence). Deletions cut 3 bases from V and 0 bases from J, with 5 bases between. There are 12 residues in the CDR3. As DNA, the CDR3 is TGTGCCTGGAGCCTTTACCAAGAGACCCAGTACTTC. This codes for CAWSLYQETQYF.

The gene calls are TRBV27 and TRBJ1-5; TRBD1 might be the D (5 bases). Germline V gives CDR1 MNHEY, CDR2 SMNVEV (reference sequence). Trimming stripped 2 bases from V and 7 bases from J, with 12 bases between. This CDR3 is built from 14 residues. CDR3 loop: CASSLMGRGQPQHF. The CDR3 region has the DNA TGTGCCAGCAGTTTAATGGGGCGGGGACAGCCCCAGCATTTT.

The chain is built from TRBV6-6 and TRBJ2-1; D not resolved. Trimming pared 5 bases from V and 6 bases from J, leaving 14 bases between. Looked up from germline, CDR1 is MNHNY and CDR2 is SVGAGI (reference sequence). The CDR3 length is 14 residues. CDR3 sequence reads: CASSPLGPPNEQFF. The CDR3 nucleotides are TGTGCCAGCAGTCCCCTTGGGCCACCCAATGAGCAGTTCTTC.

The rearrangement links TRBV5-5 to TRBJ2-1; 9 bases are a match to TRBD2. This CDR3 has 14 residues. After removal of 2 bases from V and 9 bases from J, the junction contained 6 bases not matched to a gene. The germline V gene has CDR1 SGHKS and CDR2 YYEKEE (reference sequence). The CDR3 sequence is CASSFLREGGEQFF. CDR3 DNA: TGTGCCAGCAGCTTTCTGCGGGAGGGTGGTGAGCAGTTCTTC.

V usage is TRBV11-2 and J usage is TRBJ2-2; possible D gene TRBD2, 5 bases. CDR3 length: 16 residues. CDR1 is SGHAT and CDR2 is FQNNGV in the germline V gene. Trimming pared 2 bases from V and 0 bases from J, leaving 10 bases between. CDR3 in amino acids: CASSLQRPSNTGELFF. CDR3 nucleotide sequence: TGTGCCAGCAGCTTACAGCGGCCCTCGAACACCGGGGAGCTGTTTTTT. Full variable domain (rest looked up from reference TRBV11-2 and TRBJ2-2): EAGVAQSPRYKIIEKRQSVAFWCNPISGHATLYWYQQILGQGPKLLIQFQNNGVVDDSQLPKDRFSAERLKGVDSTLKIQPAKLEDSAVYLCASSLQRPSNTGELFFGEGSRLTVL.

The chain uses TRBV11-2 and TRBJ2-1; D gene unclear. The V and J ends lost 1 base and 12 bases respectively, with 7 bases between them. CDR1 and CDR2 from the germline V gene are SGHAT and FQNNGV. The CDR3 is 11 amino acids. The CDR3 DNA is TGTGCCAGCAGCTTAGCCTACGGGCAGTTCTTC. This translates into CASSLAYGQFF.

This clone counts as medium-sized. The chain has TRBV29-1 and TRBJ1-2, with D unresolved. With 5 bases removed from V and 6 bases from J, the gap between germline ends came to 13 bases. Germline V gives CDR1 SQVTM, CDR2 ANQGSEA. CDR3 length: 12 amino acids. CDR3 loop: CSVLDDRDGYTF. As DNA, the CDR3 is TGCAGCGTTCTGGATGATCGGGATGGCTACACCTTC. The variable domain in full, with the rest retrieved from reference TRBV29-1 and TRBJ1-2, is SAVISQKPSRDICQRGTSLTIQCQVDSQVTMMFWYRQQPGQSLTLIATANQGSEATYESGFVIDKFPISRPNLTFSTLTVSNMSPEDSSIYLCSVLDDRDGYTFGSGTRLTVV.

The CDR3 loop is CASSSGGPDRETQYF. The CDR3 DNA reads TGCGCCAGCAGCTCGGGGGGTCCGGATCGGGAGACCCAGTACTTC. The chain has TRBV5-1 and TRBJ2-5; TRBD2 aligns across 7 bases. The germline V gene encodes CDR1 SGHRS and CDR2 YFSETQ. The CDR3 spans 15 residues. Losses at the gene ends were 3 bases for V and 5 bases for J; bases not matched to a gene: 10.

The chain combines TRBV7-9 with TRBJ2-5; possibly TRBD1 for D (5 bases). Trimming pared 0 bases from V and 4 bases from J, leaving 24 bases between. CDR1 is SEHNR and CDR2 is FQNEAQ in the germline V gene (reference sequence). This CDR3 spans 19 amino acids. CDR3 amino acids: CASSLAGSRFGRVGETQYF. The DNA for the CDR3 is TGTGCCAGCAGCTTAGCAGGGTCCCGGTTTGGCAGGGTAGGAGAGACCCAGTACTTC.

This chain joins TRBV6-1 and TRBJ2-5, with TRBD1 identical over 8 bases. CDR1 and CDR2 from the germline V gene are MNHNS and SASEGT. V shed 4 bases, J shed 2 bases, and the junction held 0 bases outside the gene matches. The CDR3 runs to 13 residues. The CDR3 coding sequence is TGTGCCAGCAGTGGGACAGGGCAAGAGACCCAGTACTTC. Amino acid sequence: CASSGTGQETQYF.

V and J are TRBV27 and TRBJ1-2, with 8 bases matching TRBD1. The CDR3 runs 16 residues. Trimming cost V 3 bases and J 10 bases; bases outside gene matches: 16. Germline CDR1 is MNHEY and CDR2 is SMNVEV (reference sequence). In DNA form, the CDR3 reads TGTGCCAGCAGTTTTGGTACAGGGGGACGGGTGAGAGACTACACCTTC. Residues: CASSFGTGGRVRDYTF.

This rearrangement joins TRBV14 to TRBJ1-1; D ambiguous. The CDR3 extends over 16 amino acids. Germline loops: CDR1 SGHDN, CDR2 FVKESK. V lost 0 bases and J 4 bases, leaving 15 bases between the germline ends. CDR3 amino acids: CASSQESGLGGTEAFF. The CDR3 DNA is TGTGCCAGCAGCCAAGAATCCGGCCTGGGAGGCACTGAAGCTTTCTTT.